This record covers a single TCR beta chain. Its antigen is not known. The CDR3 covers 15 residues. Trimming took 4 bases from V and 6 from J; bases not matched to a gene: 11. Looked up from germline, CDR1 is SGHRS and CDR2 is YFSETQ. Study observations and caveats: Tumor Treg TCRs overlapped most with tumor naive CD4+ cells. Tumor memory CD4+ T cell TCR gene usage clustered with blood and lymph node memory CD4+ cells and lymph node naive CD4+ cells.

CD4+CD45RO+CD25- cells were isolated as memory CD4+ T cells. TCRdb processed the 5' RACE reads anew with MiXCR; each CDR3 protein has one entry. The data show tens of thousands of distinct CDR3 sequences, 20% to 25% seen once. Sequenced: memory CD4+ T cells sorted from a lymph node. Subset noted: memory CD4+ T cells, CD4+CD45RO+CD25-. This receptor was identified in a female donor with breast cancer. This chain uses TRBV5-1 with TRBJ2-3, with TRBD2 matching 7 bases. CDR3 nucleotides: TGCGCCAGCAGCCCTAAGCGGGACTGGGGGGATACGCAGTATTTT. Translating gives CASSPKRDWGDTQYF.